The 20 T cell receptor beta chains below were found in one sample sequenced in a study of CXCR3-negative and CXCR3-positive naive CD8 T cells. The TRB cDNA libraries were prepared by 5' RACE with UMI labels. For each CDR3 protein, TCRdb gives one entry from its re-call of the 5' RACE reads, without DNA. Its table lists about 50,000 distinct CDR3 sequences. Sequenced input: naive CXCR3- CD8+ T cells from blood. Noted subset: CD45RO-CCR7+CD27+CD95- naive CD8+ T cells lacking CXCR3 (TNR3-). Receptors originate from a human donor in good health. Some clones in this sample may be carry-over from other donors' samples.

The chain combines TRBV7-9 with TRBJ2-7; lacking DNA, the TRBD1 call made by TCRdb goes unchecked. CDR3 length: 13 amino acids. Germline V gene sequence: CDR1 SEHNR, CDR2 FQNEAQ (reference sequence). Here the CDR3 reads CASSPGQLYEQYF. Using reference TRBV7-9 and TRBJ2-7 for the parts outside the CDR3, the full variable domain is DTGVSQNPRHKITKRGQNVTFRCDPISEHNRLYWYRQTLGQGPEFLTYFQNEAQLEKSRLLSDRFSAERPKGSFSTLEIQRTEQGDSAMYLCASSPGQLYEQYFGPGTRLTVT.

This rearrangement joins TRBV12-3 or TRBV12-4 to TRBJ2-5; with no DNA, the TCRdb D assignment of TRBD1 cannot be verified. The length of the CDR3 is 15 residues. CDR3 sequence: CASSLDGGQKETQYF.

V is TRBV9 and J is TRBJ2-3. The CDR3 loop spans 12 amino acids. Germline V gene data show CDR1 as SGDLS and CDR2 as YYNGEE. The CDR3 sequence is CASSSSTDTQYF.

V usage is TRBV12-3 or TRBV12-4 and J usage is TRBJ2-3; without DNA, the TCRdb call of TRBD2 cannot be checked. The CDR3 spans 15 residues. CDR3 sequence reads: CASSPRDSSTDTQYF.

V gene TRBV7-6 combines with J gene TRBJ1-1; lacking DNA, the TRBD1 call made by TCRdb goes unchecked. CDR3 length equals 16 residues. The germline V gene has CDR1 SGHVS and CDR2 FNYEAQ. The CDR3 spells CASRSRGDSEYTEAFF.

The rearrangement uses TRBV7-9 and TRBJ2-7. CDR1 is SEHNR, CDR2 FQNEAQ, per germline (reference sequence). This CDR3 is 15 amino acids long. The CDR3 is CASSPQRTEIYEQYF.

This chain links TRBV2 with TRBJ2-1. The V gene's germline CDR1 is SNHLY and CDR2 FYNNEI. The CDR3 contains 14 residues. The CDR3 sequence is CASVSSYSYNEQFF.

The rearrangement joins TRBV7-6 to TRBJ1-1; TCRdb designates TRBD1, a call that cannot be tested without DNA. This CDR3 contains 17 residues. The germline gives CDR1 SGHVS, CDR2 FNYEAQ. CDR3 loop: CASSPEAGTGGDSEAFF. The complete variable domain, with remaining parts taken from reference TRBV7-6 and TRBJ1-1, reads GAGVSQSPRYKVTKRGQDVALRCDPISGHVSLYWYRQALGQGPEFLTYFNYEAQQDKSGLPNDRFSAERPEGSISTLTIQRTEQRDSAMYRCASSPEAGTGGDSEAFFGQGTRLTVV.

The chain joins TRBV7-3 to TRBJ2-2; TCRdb gives TRBD1 as the D gene, but with no DNA this cannot be confirmed. The CDR3 is 17 amino acids. From germline, CDR1 is SGHTA and CDR2 FQGTGA. This chain's CDR3 is CASSLKSRDLITGELFF. Complete variable domain (other parts from reference TRBV7-3 and TRBJ2-2): GAGVSQTPSNKVTEKGKYVELRCDPISGHTALYWYRQSLGQGPEFLIYFQGTGAADDSGLPNDRFFAVRPEGSVSTLKIQRTERGDSAVYLCASSLKSRDLITGELFFGEGSRLTVL.

This chain connects TRBV29-1 to TRBJ1-2; without DNA, the TCRdb call of TRBD1 cannot be checked. The CDR3 has 13 residues. Per the germline V gene, CDR1 is SQVTM and CDR2 is ANQGSEA. CDR3 amino acids: CSVELDRYGGYTF.

This rearrangement joins TRBV29-1 to TRBJ2-7. Looked up from germline, CDR1 is SQVTM and CDR2 is ANQGSEA. The CDR3 length is 12 residues. The CDR3: CSVVRRTYEQYF.

J is TRBJ2-3 and V is TRBV11-2; TCRdb calls TRBD2, which cannot be checked without DNA. This CDR3 region has 16 residues. Per the germline V gene, CDR1 is SGHAT and CDR2 is FQNNGV. Here the CDR3 reads CASSLVGGGAPDTQYF.

This sequence joins TRBV29-1 and TRBJ2-7; no DNA is available, so the TRBD1 call from TCRdb remains unchecked. The CDR3 has 14 amino acids. Germline V gives CDR1 SQVTM, CDR2 ANQGSEA. The CDR3 here is CSVETAGASYEQYF.

The V and J genes are TRBV20-1 and TRBJ2-1. There are 18 residues in the CDR3. CDR1 is DFQATT and CDR2 is SNEGSKA in the germline V gene (reference sequence). This CDR3 reads CSVLRLMEIGVDYNEQFF.

V and J are TRBV6-2 or TRBV6-3 and TRBJ1-2; with no DNA, the TCRdb D assignment of TRBD1 cannot be verified. The CDR3 is made up of 14 amino acids. Looked up from germline, CDR1 is MNHEY and CDR2 is SVGEGT. CDR3 region: CPSSLDSTSYGYTF.

This chain connects TRBV4-3 to TRBJ2-7; TCRdb designates TRBD2, a call that cannot be tested without DNA. CDR1 is LGHNA, CDR2 YSLEER, per germline. The CDR3 length is 16 residues. The CDR3 sequence is CASSPRLAGGLYEQYF.

The chain links TRBV2 to TRBJ2-2; the TCRdb call, TRBD1, lacks DNA for checking. CDR1 is SNHLY and CDR2 is FYNNEI in the germline V gene. This CDR3 comprises 16 residues. The CDR3 sequence is CASRMTGTGNAGELFF. The full variable domain, its missing parts supplied by reference TRBV2 and TRBJ2-2, is EPEVTQTPSHQVTQMGQEVILRCVPISNHLYFYWYRQILGQKVEFLVSFYNNEISEKSEIFDDQFSVERPDGSNFTLKIRSTKLEDSAMYFCASRMTGTGNAGELFFGEGSRLTVL.

The chain couples TRBV29-1 to TRBJ2-7; checking the TCRdb D call of TRBD1 is not possible without DNA. Germline assignment: CDR1 SQVTM and CDR2 ANQGSEA. The CDR3 is made up of 13 amino acids. This chain's CDR3 is CSALGGTGYEQYF.

V and J are TRBV29-1 and TRBJ1-1. The CDR3 covers 13 residues. Germline V gene sequence: CDR1 SQVTM, CDR2 ANQGSEA. The CDR3 here is CSAGEGDFTEAFF.

The chain is built from TRBV23-1 and TRBJ2-5; there is no DNA to check the TCRdb D call of TRBD1. TRBV23-1 is an open reading frame, and its role is uncertain. The CDR3 has 16 amino acids. The CDR3 loop reads CASSQPGTQRRETQYF.